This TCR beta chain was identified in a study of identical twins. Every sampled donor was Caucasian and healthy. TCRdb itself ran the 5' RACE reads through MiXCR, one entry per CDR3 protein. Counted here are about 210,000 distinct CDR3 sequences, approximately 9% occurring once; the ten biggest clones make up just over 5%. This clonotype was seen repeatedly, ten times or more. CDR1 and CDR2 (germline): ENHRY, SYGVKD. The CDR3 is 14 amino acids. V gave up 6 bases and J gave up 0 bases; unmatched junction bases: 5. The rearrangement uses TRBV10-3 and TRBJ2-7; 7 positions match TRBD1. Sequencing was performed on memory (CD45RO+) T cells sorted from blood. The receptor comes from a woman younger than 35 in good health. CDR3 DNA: TGTGCCATCAGAGGGACAGAGAGCTCCTACGAGCAGTACTTC. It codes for CAIRGTESSYEQYF.